Here is one T cell receptor beta chain with its context. Its specific antigen is unknown. Base quality data are lacking; no much larger clone is found one base away. This sample stems from a study of T cell responses to AZD1222 COVID-19 vaccine (dated by TCRdb to 2020 to 2023). Regarding the research as a whole: TCR sequencing covered 230 to 250 trial participants: 207 given two doses of AZD1222 and 26 given two doses of MenACWY control vaccine. Trial participants were enrolled by age into subgroups of 18-55, 56-69 and 70-plus years, and about 150, 27 and 61 TCR-sequenced participants, respectively, were included in these subgroups. Broader findings and caveats from the paper: The 56-69-year group was small, and its depth increase did not reach significance, likely because of low power. Participants were mostly white British and included more females than males, and it was suggested by the authors that clonal diversity may have been underestimated. Vaccine-associated CD4 TCRs spanned the whole spike protein, with dominant responses in regions 160-218 and 743-854. Only five or six AZD1222 recipients were SARS-CoV-2 seropositive at baseline, limiting conclusions about previously exposed vaccinees. No day 14 peak-response samples were available, so repertoires were characterized only after the peak T cell response. After two AZD1222 doses, spike-specific TCR breadth and depth were significantly higher than at day 0 and than in MenACWY recipients. Nearly half of unique spike-specific TCRs reportedly recognized epitopes outside regions mutated in the B.1.351 and B.1.1.7 variants.

In the paper's terms, the time point label means: about 28 days (+/-7) after the second vaccine dose. AZD1222 recipients whose second dose came at about 4 weeks and those whose second dose came at about 12 weeks were combined into one group, since spike-specific TCR depth and breadth did not differ between the two schedules. The vaccinee samples were drawn from two UK trials, COV001 and COV002, one of which was a single-blind randomized controlled phase 2/3 trial testing AZD1222 (ChAdOx1 nCoV-19) in healthy adults. For TCRbeta chain sequencing, PBMC samples from trial participants were taken at day 0 and at day 28 after the second dose. V has 6 bases trimmed and J has 1 base trimmed; junction bases matching no gene number 4. Via the germline V gene, CDR1 is MNHEY and CDR2 SVGAGI. Including the terminal cysteine and phenylalanine, the CDR3 comprises 15 residues. The sequence is cut down to CDR3 DNA, 45 bases in frame from base 1.

The CDR3 regions of human TCRbeta chains were analyzed by immunosequencing. On the study's bioinformatics: Repertoire TCRs were checked for matches against a reference library of SARS-CoV-2-specific TCRs that had been generated using the MIRA antigen-specificity platform. Breadth was defined as the fraction of unique TCRs that were SARS-CoV-2-associated. Depth was defined as the fraction of total T cells that were SARS-CoV-2-associated. Each spike-specific TCR was assigned to its reactive spike region and to a CD4 or CD8 class using the MIRA data. Log10-transformed breadth and depth values were compared by one-way ANOVA with Sidak's multiple comparisons tests. Here the immuneACCESS table is served through TCRdb, limited to in-frame sequences with V and J called. Missing clones are a known gap in these copies; in checked studies unresolved V genes cover under half, and the rest lacks a known reason. The V and J calls and clone size are taken from that table; D and trimming were inferred from the DNA. In all, the sample holds 70,000 to 90,000 clones, and 70% to 90% of those were seen once. The biggest ten clones account for 9% to 13% of the sample.

Recombination connected TRBV6-5 to TRBJ2-1, with TRBD2 matching 9 junction bases. This TCR was recovered from an adult who received the AZD1222 COVID-19 vaccine. The sequenced sample was peripheral blood, obtained 28 days after the second AZD1222 dose. Here is the DNA: TGTGCCAGCAGGGGGGCGGGAGGGTCCTACAATGAGCAGTTCTTC. Protein translation: CASRGAGGSYNEQFF.